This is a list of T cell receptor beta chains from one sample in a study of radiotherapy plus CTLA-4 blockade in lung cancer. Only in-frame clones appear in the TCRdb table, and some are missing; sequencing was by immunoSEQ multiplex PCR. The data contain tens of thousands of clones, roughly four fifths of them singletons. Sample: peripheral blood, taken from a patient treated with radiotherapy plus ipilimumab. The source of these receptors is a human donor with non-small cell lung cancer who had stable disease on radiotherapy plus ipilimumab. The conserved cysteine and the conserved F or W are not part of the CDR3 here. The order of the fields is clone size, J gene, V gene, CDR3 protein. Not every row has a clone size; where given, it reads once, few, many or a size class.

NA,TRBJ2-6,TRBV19,ASSPTGTGANVLT
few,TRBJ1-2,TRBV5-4,ASSLERGYT
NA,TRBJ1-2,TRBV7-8,ASSERRIAYGYT
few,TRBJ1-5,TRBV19,ASSIQGRGNQPQH
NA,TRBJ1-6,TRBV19,ASSQGRDGNSPLH
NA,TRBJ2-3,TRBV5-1,ASSRGTSGGRRITDTQY
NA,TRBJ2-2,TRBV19,ASSIRGGTAGELF
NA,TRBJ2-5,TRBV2,ASSAWDSETQY
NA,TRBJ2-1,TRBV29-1,SAQPLSSSYNEQF
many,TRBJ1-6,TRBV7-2,ASSFNTDSPLH
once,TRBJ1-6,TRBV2,ASGQGTVFSPLH
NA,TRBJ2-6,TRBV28,ASSTTVSGANVLT
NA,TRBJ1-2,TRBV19,ASRKEGGGYGYT
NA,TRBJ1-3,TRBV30,AWSATVLSGNTIY
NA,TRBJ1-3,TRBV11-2,ASSLVIGASSGNTIY
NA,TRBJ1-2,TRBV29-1,SVEAAGLLGYT
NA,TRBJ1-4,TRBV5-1,ASSLASGPSNEKLF
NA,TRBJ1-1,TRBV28,ASTLGENTEAF
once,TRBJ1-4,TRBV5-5,ASSFKGSNVGGANEKLF
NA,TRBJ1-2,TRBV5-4,ASSLVGRGRSTEGYT
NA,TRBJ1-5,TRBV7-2,ASSPRGSDSNQPQH
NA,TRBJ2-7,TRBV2,ASNTGTESYEQY
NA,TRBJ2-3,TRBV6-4,ASSISPTDTQY
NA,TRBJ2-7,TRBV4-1,ASSQAGRIQGDEQY
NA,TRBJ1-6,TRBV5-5,ASSLAGPAVSPLH
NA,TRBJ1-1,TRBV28,ASSASPGGDGGTEAF
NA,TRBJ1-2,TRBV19,ASRTTGEWDYGYT
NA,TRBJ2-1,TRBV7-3,ASSLKLAGSVNEQF
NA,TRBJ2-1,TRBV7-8,ASSQTASGPYEQF
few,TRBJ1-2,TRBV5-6,ASSLDTSYGYT
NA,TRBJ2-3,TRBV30,ASTWGGTDTQY
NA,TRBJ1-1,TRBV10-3,AIGSSPSTGVNTEAF
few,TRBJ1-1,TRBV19,ASSRSGQHMKAF
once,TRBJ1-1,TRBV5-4,ASSQWTQNTEAF
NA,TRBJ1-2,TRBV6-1,ASSISGPNYGYT
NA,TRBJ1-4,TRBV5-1,ASRPGWGSEKLF
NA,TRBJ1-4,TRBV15,ATSSSIGSYDEKLF
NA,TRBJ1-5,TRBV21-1,ASRETGTGRNQPQH
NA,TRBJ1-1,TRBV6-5,ARCRYMNTEAF
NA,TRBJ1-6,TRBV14,ASSQRTGSPLH
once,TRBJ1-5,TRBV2,ASSEWGGNQPQH
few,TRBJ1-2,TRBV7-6,ASSLGGTANYGYT
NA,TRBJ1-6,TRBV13,ASSFGTENGSLH
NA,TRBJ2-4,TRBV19,ATNTGLAKNIQY